Below, 24 T cell receptor beta chains from the same sample are listed, as sequenced in a study of T-cell reconstitution after alpha-beta-depleted transplantation in children. Preparation of the TCRbeta library was carried out with unique molecular identifiers. TCRdb reprocessed the PCR reads with MiXCR, giving one entry per CDR3 protein. Of some 250,000 distinct CDR3 sequences in the sample, more than 10% are singletons; the top ten hold about 2.6%. Source: PBMCs from the stem cell graft donor, taken from the stem cell graft. Receptors were obtained from a human donor who donated a stem cell graft to a child with acute lymphoblastic leukemia.

In this sample, this clonotype turned up many times. The chain combines TRBV20-1 with TRBJ2-7, with TRBD1 identical over 7 bases. This CDR3 comprises 12 residues. V shed 6 bases, J shed 0 bases, and the junction held 2 bases outside the gene matches. The germline V gene encodes CDR1 DFQATT and CDR2 SNEGSKA (reference sequence). Written as DNA, the CDR3 is TGCAGTGCAGGGACAGCCTCCTACGAGCAGTACTTC. Its protein is CSAGTASYEQYF.

This clonotype was seen many times. The chain links TRBV12-3 or TRBV12-4 to TRBJ1-1; D ambiguous. The CDR3 covers 11 residues. Trimming shortened V by 11 bases and J by 6 bases, and 13 bases separated the two germline ends. CDR3 protein: CAVSGVAEAFF. In DNA, the CDR3 is TGTGCCGTTAGCGGGGTGGCTGAAGCTTTCTTT.

There are many counts of this clonotype. The chain uses TRBV5-1 and TRBJ2-1, with D possibly matching TRBD2 (5 bases). Germline CDR1 reads SGHRS; CDR2 reads YFSETQ. The germline V and J ends were trimmed by 0 bases and 6 bases, with 10 bases remaining between them. The CDR3 contains 14 residues. The CDR3 loop is CASSLVFAGNEQFF. CDR3 nucleotide sequence: TGCGCCAGCAGCTTGGTATTTGCGGGCAATGAGCAGTTCTTC.

This clonotype was seen at least ten times. The rearrangement links TRBV11-1 to TRBJ2-7, with D perhaps TRBD1 (6 bases). Germline lookup yields CDR1 SGHAT and CDR2 FQDESV (reference sequence). Trimming left V 4 bases short and J 2 bases short, with 21 bases between. This CDR3 comprises 17 residues. CDR3 bases: TGTGCCAGCAGCTCCACGAGAGGACAGTCCTACCCCTACGAGCAGTACTTC. This gives the protein CASSSTRGQSYPYEQYF.

At least ten counts were recorded for this clonotype. The chain recombines TRBV18 with TRBJ2-7; TRBD1 matches at 7 bases. This CDR3 is built from 13 residues. V was pared by 3 bases and J by 6 bases, with 5 bases of the junction left unmatched. CDR1 KGHSH and CDR2 LQKENI come from the germline V gene. The DNA for the CDR3 is TGTGCCAGCTCACCCGACAGGGTTTTCGAGCAGTACTTC. Protein: CASSPDRVFEQYF.

This clonotype has at least ten counts. This chain uses TRBV20-1 with TRBJ1-2; no clear D gene. The V and J ends lost 7 bases and 2 bases respectively, with 11 bases between them. CDR3 size: 12 residues. Germline V lookup: CDR1 DFQATT, CDR2 SNEGSKA (reference sequence). Here the CDR3 reads CSGAEVNYGYTF. The CDR3 DNA follows: TGCAGTGGCGCAGAGGTAAACTATGGCTACACCTTC.

This clonotype has at least ten counts. V gene TRBV20-1 combines with J gene TRBJ1-5, with 7 bases aligning to TRBD1. Trimming at V came to 3 bases and at J to 0 bases, leaving 20 bases not matched to a gene. Germline lookup yields CDR1 DFQATT and CDR2 SNEGSKA (reference sequence). The CDR3 is made up of 20 amino acids. CDR3 protein: CSASRLTGFEAPHSNQPQHF. The DNA for the CDR3 is TGCAGTGCTAGTCGTTTGACAGGGTTTGAAGCCCCCCATAGCAATCAGCCCCAGCATTTT.

This chain joins TRBV19 and TRBJ1-1, with D perhaps matching TRBD1 (5 bases). CDR3 size: 15 residues. Trimming removed 5 bases at V and 6 bases at J, with 19 bases between. Looked up from germline, CDR1 is LNHDA and CDR2 is SQIVND (reference sequence). Here the CDR3 DNA reads TGTGCCAGTAGTTCATTAAGACCAGGGAGCCCTGAAGCTTTCTTT. Translating gives CASSSLRPGSPEAFF.

Only a few counts were recorded for this clonotype. DNA of the CDR3: TGTGCCAGCAGTGATCAGTGGGGAGGGAGGACCAATGAGCAGTTCTTC. Its translation is CASSDQWGGRTNEQFF. This chain connects TRBV6-1 to TRBJ2-1, with 7 bases aligning to TRBD2. The trim removed 3 bases at V and 6 bases at J, leaving 11 bases unmatched. CDR1 and CDR2 from the germline V gene are MNHNS and SASEGT. The CDR3 length is 16 residues.

In this sample, this clonotype turned up many times. The chain recombines TRBV20-1 with TRBJ1-1, with 9 bases lining up with TRBD1. The CDR3 extends over 15 amino acids. Germline CDR1 and CDR2: DFQATT and SNEGSKA (reference sequence). V shed 1 base and J 3 bases; nucleotides not matched to a gene: 6. The CDR3 region is CSARAQGAWDTEAFF. In DNA form, the CDR3 reads TGCAGTGCTAGAGCACAGGGGGCGTGGGACACTGAAGCTTTCTTT.

Regarding this clonotype: A read error may produce the germline difference seen at one junction end. The chain uses TRBV27 and TRBJ2-1; D is undetermined. The CDR3 totals 13 residues. The germline gives CDR1 MNHEY, CDR2 SMNVEV (reference sequence). CDR3 DNA sequence: TGTGCCAGCAGTTTATTTGGAAAAAATGAGCATTTCTTC. Its translation: CASSLFGKNEHFF.

This clonotype has at least ten counts. The chain uses TRBV20-1 and TRBJ2-3; D may match TRBD1 or TRBD2 (5 bases each). From germline, CDR1 is DFQATT and CDR2 SNEGSKA (reference sequence). Trimming took 0 bases from V and 3 from J, leaving 22 bases between them. This CDR3 is 18 amino acids long. As DNA, the CDR3 is TGCAGTGCTAGAGACCGTCTAGCAGTGGGGCTTTGGACAGATACGCAGTATTTT. It is translated as CSARDRLAVGLWTDTQYF.

This clonotype occurred many times. DNA for the CDR3: TGTGCCAGCAGCCTGGACAGGCTTGCTAACTATGGCTACACCTTC. Amino acid sequence: CASSLDRLANYGYTF. The rearrangement links TRBV4-2 to TRBJ1-2, with TRBD1 identical over 7 bases. Germline CDR1 is LGHNA and CDR2 is YNFKEQ. There are 15 residues in the CDR3. Germline trimming cut 4 bases from V and 0 bases from J; bases unmatched to any gene: 5.

This clonotype was seen at least ten times. V is TRBV12-3 or TRBV12-4 and J is TRBJ1-5, with a possible D match to TRBD1 (5 bases). Trimming cost V 8 bases and J 7 bases, with 15 bases left between them. The CDR3 covers 13 residues. The chain's CDR3 is CASLAQAGQPQHF. In DNA form, the CDR3 reads TGTGCCAGCTTGGCACAGGCTGGACAGCCCCAGCATTTT.

There are many counts of this clonotype. The genes are TRBV12-3 or TRBV12-4 and TRBJ2-7; TRBD1 aligns across 9 bases. The length of the CDR3 is 14 residues. The J segment lost 1 base and the V segment lost 7 bases, leaving 5 bases of the junction unmatched. For the CDR3, the DNA is TGTGCCAGCATCCCGACAGGGGGGTCCTACGAGCAGTACTTC. Translating it yields CASIPTGGSYEQYF.

This clonotype was found many times. The chain employs TRBV7-2 and TRBJ2-7; unclear D gene. V was clipped by 2 bases and J by 2 bases, with 7 bases between them. Per germline, CDR1 SGHTA and CDR2 FQGNSA. The CDR3 loop spans 13 amino acids. CDR3 sequence: CASSLYTPYEQYF. For the CDR3, the DNA is TGTGCCAGCAGCTTATATACCCCCTACGAGCAGTACTTC.

Many counts were recorded for this clonotype. The chain uses TRBV12-3 or TRBV12-4 and TRBJ1-5; D is undetermined. Trimming cost V 3 bases and J 7 bases, with 7 bases left between them. This CDR3 is 12 amino acids long. CDR3 sequence reads: CASSFSGQPQHF. The CDR3 nucleotides are TGTGCCAGCAGTTTTAGTGGCCAGCCCCAGCATTTT.

The chain is built from TRBV5-1 and TRBJ2-7, with D unresolved. Germline CDR1 SGHRS, CDR2 YFSETQ. V was clipped by 1 base and J by 2 bases, with 13 bases between them. The CDR3 runs 15 residues. CDR3 in DNA: TGCGCCAGCAGCTTGCCCCCAGAAGGCGCCTACGAGCAGTACTTC. Protein sequence: CASSLPPEGAYEQYF.

This clonotype was detected many times. This chain uses TRBV5-1 with TRBJ1-5; D not certain. The germline V and J ends were trimmed by 0 bases and 5 bases, with 9 bases remaining between them. The CDR3 totals 14 residues. Germline CDR1 and CDR2: SGHRS and YFSETQ. The CDR3 DNA follows: TGCGCCAGCAGCTTGGCTGGCGAAGATCAGCCCCAGCATTTT. Translating gives CASSLAGEDQPQHF.

This clonotype has ten or more counts. The V gene is TRBV28, the J gene TRBJ1-6; D is ambiguous. The CDR3 runs 13 residues. Germline V gives CDR1 MDHEN, CDR2 SYDVKM. V gave up 6 bases and J gave up 9 bases, with 12 bases separating them. The CDR3 loop is CASSSVRASPLHF. Here the CDR3 DNA reads TGTGCCAGCAGCTCCGTCCGGGCTTCACCCCTCCACTTT.

This clonotype occurred many times. The gene calls are TRBV5-1 and TRBJ2-1; TRBD2 matches at 7 bases. Germline V lookup: CDR1 SGHRS, CDR2 YFSETQ. This CDR3 has 14 residues. After removal of 3 bases from V and 10 bases from J, the junction contained 10 bases not matched to a gene. CDR3 DNA: TGCGCCAGCAGCTACCTAGCGGCAGTTAACGAGCAGTTCTTC. Its translation is CASSYLAAVNEQFF.

This clonotype came up many times. The rearrangement uses TRBV5-6 and TRBJ2-7, with 12 bases matching TRBD1. The CDR3 covers 17 residues. V lost 4 bases and J lost 4; bases outside the gene matches: 12. Germline V gene lookup returns CDR1 SGHDT and CDR2 YYEEEE. CDR3 residues: CASSKGTGGPRGYEQYF. For the CDR3, the DNA is TGTGCCAGCAGCAAAGGGACAGGGGGCCCTCGCGGGTACGAGCAGTACTTC.

There are many counts of this clonotype. The chain carries TRBV7-9 and TRBJ2-7; no definite D call. CDR3 length equals 14 residues. V was pared by 2 bases and J by 2 bases, with 10 bases between. The germline V gene encodes CDR1 SEHNR and CDR2 FQNEAQ (reference sequence). Here the CDR3 DNA reads TGTGCCAGCAGCTTAAGCGTGAACGCCTACGAGCAGTACTTC. This codes for CASSLSVNAYEQYF. Drawing the rest from reference TRBV7-9 and TRBJ2-7, the complete variable domain is DTGVSQNPRHKITKRGQNVTFRCDPISEHNRLYWYRQTLGQGPEFLTYFQNEAQLEKSRLLSDRFSAERPKGSFSTLEIQRTEQGDSAMYLCASSLSVNAYEQYFGPGTRLTVT.

In this sample, this clonotype turned up many times. V gene TRBV4-3 combines with J gene TRBJ2-1; D is ambiguous. Germline-derived CDR1 and CDR2 are LGHNA and YSLEER. The CDR3 has 14 amino acids. The V and J ends lost 1 base and 7 bases respectively, with 11 bases between them. The CDR3 coding sequence is TGCGCCAGCAGCCAAGTTAGTTTGCGGAATGAGCAGTTCTTC. Translating it yields CASSQVSLRNEQFF.